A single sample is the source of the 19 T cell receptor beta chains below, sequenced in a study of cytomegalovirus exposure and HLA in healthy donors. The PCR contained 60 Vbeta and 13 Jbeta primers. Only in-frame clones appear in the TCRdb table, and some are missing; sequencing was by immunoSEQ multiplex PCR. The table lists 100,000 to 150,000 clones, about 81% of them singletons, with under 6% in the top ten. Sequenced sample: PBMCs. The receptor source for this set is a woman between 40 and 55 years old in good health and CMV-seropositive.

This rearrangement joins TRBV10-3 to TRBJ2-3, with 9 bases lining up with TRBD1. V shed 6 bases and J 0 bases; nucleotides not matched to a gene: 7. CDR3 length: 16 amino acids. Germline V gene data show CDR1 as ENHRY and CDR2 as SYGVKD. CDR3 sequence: CAIRENRGRSTDTQYF. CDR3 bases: TGTGCCATCAGGGAAAACAGGGGGCGAAGCACAGATACGCAGTATTTT.

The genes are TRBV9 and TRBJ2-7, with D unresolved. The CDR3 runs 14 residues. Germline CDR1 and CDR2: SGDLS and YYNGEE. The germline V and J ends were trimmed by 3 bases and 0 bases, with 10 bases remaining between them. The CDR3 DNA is TGTGCCAGCAGCGCAACAGTTACCTCCTACGAGCAGTACTTC. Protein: CASSATVTSYEQYF.

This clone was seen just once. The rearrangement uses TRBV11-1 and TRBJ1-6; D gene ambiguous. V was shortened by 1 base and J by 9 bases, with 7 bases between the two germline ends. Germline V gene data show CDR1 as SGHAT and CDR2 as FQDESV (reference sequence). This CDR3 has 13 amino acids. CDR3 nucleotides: TGTGCCAGCAGCTTAGGCCGAGGTTCACCCCTCCACTTT. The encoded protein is CASSLGRGSPLHF.

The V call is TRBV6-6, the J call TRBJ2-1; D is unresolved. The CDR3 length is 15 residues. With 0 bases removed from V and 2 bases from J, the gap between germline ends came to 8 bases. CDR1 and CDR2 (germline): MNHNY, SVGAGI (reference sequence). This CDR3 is CASSYSSSTYNEQFF. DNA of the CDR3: TGTGCCAGCAGTTACTCGTCCTCTACCTACAATGAGCAGTTCTTC.

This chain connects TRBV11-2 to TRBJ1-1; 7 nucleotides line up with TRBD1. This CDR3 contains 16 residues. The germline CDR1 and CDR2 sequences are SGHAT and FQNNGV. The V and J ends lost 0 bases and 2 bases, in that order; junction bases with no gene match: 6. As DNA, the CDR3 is TGTGCCAGCAGCTTAGATCCGACAGGGACTAACACTGAAGCTTTCTTT. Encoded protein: CASSLDPTGTNTEAFF.

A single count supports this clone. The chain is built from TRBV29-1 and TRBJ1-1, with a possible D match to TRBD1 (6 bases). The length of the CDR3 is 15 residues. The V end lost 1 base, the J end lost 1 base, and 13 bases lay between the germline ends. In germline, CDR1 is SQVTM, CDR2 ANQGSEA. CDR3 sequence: CSVEGLGGANTEAFF. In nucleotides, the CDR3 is TGCAGCGTTGAAGGGCTTGGGGGGGCGAACACTGAAGCTTTCTTT.

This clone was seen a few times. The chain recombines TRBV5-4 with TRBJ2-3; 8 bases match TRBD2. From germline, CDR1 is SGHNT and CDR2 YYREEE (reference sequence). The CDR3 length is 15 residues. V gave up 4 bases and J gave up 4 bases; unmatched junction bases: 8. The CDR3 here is CASSTPLAGADTQYF. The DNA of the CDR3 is TGTGCCAGCAGCACCCCCCTAGCGGGTGCAGATACGCAGTATTTT.

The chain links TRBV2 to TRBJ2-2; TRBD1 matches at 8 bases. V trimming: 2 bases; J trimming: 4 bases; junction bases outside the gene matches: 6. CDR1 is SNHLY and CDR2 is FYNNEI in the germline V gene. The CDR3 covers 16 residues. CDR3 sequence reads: CASSEITGGGTGELFF. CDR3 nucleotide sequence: TGTGCCAGCAGTGAAATTACAGGGGGAGGCACCGGGGAGCTGTTTTTT.

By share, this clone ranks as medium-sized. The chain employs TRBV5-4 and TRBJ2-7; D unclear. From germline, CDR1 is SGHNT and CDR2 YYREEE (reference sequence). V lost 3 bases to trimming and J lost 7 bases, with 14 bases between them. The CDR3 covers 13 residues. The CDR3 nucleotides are TGTGCCAGCAGCTCTTTGAGATCGGGTGAGCAGTACTTC. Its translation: CASSSLRSGEQYF.

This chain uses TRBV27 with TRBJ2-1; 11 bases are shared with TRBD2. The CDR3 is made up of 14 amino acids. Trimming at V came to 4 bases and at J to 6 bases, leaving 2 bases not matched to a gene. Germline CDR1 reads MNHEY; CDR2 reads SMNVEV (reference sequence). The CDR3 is CASSSGLAVNEQFF. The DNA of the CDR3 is TGTGCCAGCAGTTCGGGACTAGCGGTCAATGAGCAGTTCTTC.

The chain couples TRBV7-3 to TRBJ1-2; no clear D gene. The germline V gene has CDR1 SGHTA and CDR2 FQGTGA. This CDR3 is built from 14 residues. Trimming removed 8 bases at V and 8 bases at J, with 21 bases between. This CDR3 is CASSLGAAPRGYTF. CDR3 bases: TGTGCCAGCTCACTCGGAGCAGCTCCGAGGGGCTACACCTTC. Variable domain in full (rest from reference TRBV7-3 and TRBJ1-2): GAGVSQTPSNKVTEKGKYVELRCDPISGHTALYWYRQSLGQGPEFLIYFQGTGAADDSGLPNDRFFAVRPEGSVSTLKIQRTERGDSAVYLCASSLGAAPRGYTFGSGTRLTVV.

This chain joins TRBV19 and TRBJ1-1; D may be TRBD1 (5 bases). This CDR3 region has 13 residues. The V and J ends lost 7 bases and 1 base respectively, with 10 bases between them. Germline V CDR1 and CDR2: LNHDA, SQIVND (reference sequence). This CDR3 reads CASTPGKNTEAFF. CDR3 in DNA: TGTGCCAGTACCCCAGGGAAGAACACTGAAGCTTTCTTT.

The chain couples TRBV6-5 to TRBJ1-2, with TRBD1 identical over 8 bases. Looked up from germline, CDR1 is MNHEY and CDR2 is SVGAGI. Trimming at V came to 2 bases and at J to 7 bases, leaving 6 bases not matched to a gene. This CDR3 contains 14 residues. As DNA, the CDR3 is TGTGCCAGCAGTTACGGGCAGGGGGCAGGTGGCTACACCTTC. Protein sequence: CASSYGQGAGGYTF.

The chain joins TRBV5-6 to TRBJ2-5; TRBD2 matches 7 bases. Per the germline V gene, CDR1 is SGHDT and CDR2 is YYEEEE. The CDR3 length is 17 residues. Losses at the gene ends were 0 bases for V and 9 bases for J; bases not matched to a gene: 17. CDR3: CASSLDLADGLGGPQYF. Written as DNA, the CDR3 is TGTGCCAGCAGCTTGGACCTAGCGGACGGTTTGGGGGGACCCCAGTACTTC.

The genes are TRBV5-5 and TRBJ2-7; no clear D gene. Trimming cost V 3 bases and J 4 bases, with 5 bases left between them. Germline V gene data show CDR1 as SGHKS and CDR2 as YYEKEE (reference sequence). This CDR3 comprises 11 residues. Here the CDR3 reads CASSSQYEQYF. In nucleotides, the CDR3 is TGTGCCAGCAGCTCCCAATACGAGCAGTACTTC.

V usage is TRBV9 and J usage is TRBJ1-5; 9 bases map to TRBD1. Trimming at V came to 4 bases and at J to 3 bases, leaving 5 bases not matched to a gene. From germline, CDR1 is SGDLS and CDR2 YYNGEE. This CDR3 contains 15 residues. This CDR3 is CASSRTGVFNQPQHF. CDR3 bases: TGTGCCAGCAGCCGGACAGGGGTTTTCAATCAGCCCCAGCATTTT.

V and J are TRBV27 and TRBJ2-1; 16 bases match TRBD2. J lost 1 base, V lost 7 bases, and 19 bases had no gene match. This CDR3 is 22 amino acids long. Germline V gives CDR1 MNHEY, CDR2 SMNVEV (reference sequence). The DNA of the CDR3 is TGTGCCAGCACCCGGGACACTGGGACTAGCGGGAGGGTCTCGATTTCCTACAATGAGCAGTTCTTC. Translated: CASTRDTGTSGRVSISYNEQFF.

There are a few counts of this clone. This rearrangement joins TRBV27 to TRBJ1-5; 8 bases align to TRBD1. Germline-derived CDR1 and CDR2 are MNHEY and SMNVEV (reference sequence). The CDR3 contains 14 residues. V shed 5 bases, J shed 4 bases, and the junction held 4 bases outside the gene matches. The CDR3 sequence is CASSPDRANQPQHF. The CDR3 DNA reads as TGTGCCAGCAGTCCGGACAGGGCAAATCAGCCCCAGCATTTT.

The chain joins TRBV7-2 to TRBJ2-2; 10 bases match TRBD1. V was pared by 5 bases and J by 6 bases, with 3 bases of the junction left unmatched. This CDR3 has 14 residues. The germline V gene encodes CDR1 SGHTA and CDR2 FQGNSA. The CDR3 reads CASSAGQGAGELFF. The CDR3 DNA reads TGTGCCAGCAGCGCTGGACAGGGGGCCGGGGAGCTGTTTTTT.